This entry lists 22 T cell receptor beta chains sequenced from one sample in a study of T-cell memory formation after mild COVID-19. TCRdb re-analysed the 5' RACE reads in MiXCR, keeping a single row per CDR3 protein. The table includes under 350,000 distinct CDR3 sequences, around 15% detected once. The sequenced sample consisted of PBMCs or a T cell subset sorted from them (not recorded which). These receptors were collected from a man in his late teens or twenties who had mild COVID-19 (a few samples of this study predate the infection). Cell type and time point are not known.

This clonotype was counted only a few times. The CDR3 protein is CASSLGLAGDTDTQYF. The CDR3 region has the DNA TGCGCCAGCAGCTTGGGGCTAGCGGGGGATACAGATACGCAGTATTTT. This chain joins TRBV5-1 and TRBJ2-3, with 10 bases lining up with TRBD2. This CDR3 comprises 16 residues. CDR1 and CDR2 (germline): SGHRS, YFSETQ. With 0 bases clipped from V and 3 bases from J, the junction kept 4 bases outside the gene matches.

This clonotype was seen more than once but under ten times. The chain carries TRBV12-5 and TRBJ2-1; no firm D call. The CDR3 sequence is 14 residues long. The germline V gene encodes CDR1 LGHNT and CDR2 FRNRAP. The V gene lost 2 bases and the J gene lost 4 bases, with 9 bases spanning the gap. The CDR3 DNA is TGTGCTAGTGGTTTGATGTCACGATACAATGAGCAGTTCTTC. It encodes CASGLMSRYNEQFF.

This clonotype was counted only a few times. The chain combines TRBV5-6 with TRBJ2-7, with 10 bases fitting TRBD1. From germline, CDR1 is SGHDT and CDR2 YYEEEE. V dropped 4 bases and J dropped 4; count of bases not matched to a gene: 8. CDR3 length equals 15 residues. The CDR3 reads CASSDPGQGLYEQYF. In DNA, the CDR3 is TGTGCCAGCAGCGATCCGGGACAGGGGTTATACGAGCAGTACTTC.

This clonotype was seen repeatedly, ten times or more. V gene TRBV9 combines with J gene TRBJ2-4; D gene ambiguous. V was cut by 8 bases and J by 0 bases, with 12 bases left in between. This CDR3 has 14 residues. Germline V gives CDR1 SGDLS, CDR2 YYNGEE. CDR3 bases: TGTGCCAGTGGGCCTTTCCTAGCCAAAAACATTCAGTACTTC. It encodes CASGPFLAKNIQYF.

In its sample, this clonotype was seen a few times. V gene TRBV28 combines with J gene TRBJ2-7; the match to TRBD2 covers 7 bases. Germline V gene lookup returns CDR1 MDHEN and CDR2 SYDVKM. The CDR3 consists of 13 residues. With 4 bases clipped from V and 3 bases from J, the junction kept 3 bases outside the gene matches. CDR3 protein: CASSWGGGYEQYV. CDR3 DNA sequence: TGTGCCAGCAGTTGGGGCGGGGGCTACGAGCAGTACGTC.

The sample holds a few counts of this clonotype. One junction end disagrees with the germline gene, perhaps due to a read error. V is TRBV29-1 and J is TRBJ1-1; D not resolved. Germline CDR1 SQVTM, CDR2 ANQGSEA. The CDR3 consists of 12 residues. CDR3 residues: CSVVPGNAEAFF. Written as DNA, the CDR3 is TGCAGCGTTGTGCCGGGGAACGCTGAAGCTTTCTTT. Using reference TRBV29-1 and TRBJ1-1 for the parts outside the CDR3, the full variable domain is SAVISQKPSRDICQRGTSLTIQCQVDSQVTMMFWYRQQPGQSLTLIATANQGSEATYESGFVIDKFPISRPNLTFSTLTVSNMSPEDSSIYLCSVVPGNAEAFFGQGTRLTVV.

The chain links TRBV2 to TRBJ2-1, with D unresolved. The V end lost 6 bases, the J end lost 5 bases, and 14 bases lay between the germline ends. The germline gives CDR1 SNHLY, CDR2 FYNNEI. The CDR3 totals 14 residues. The CDR3 is CASSAAWVHNEQFF. CDR3 coding DNA: TGTGCCAGCAGCGCCGCATGGGTCCACAATGAGCAGTTCTTC.

The genes are TRBV20-1 and TRBJ2-6; unclear D gene. The CDR3 loop spans 13 amino acids. The germline V gene has CDR1 DFQATT and CDR2 SNEGSKA (reference sequence). The CDR3 here is CIAALSGANVLTF. The CDR3 DNA reads TGCATCGCCGCATTATCCGGGGCCAACGTCCTGACTTTC.

The J gene is TRBJ2-3, the V gene TRBV6-2 or TRBV6-3, with 8 bases aligning to TRBD2. CDR3 length equals 16 residues. Germline V gene data show CDR1 as MNHEY and CDR2 as SVGEGT. Germline trimming cut 7 bases from V and 1 base from J; bases unmatched to any gene: 10. The CDR3 DNA is TGTGCCAGCAATGTTTTGCGGGGGGCCCGCACAGATACGCAGTATTTT. Its translation: CASNVLRGARTDTQYF.

This clonotype was picked up a small number of times. V usage is TRBV2 and J usage is TRBJ2-1; 7 positions agree with TRBD1. This CDR3 contains 14 residues. CDR1 is SNHLY, CDR2 FYNNEI, per germline. The J segment lost 8 bases and the V segment lost 1 base, leaving 5 bases of the junction unmatched. Here the CDR3 reads CASSEGQGVDEQFF. CDR3 in DNA: TGTGCCAGCAGTGAAGGACAGGGAGTCGATGAGCAGTTCTTC.

The chain joins TRBV19 to TRBJ2-5, with TRBD1 as a possible D gene (6 bases). Germline values: CDR1 LNHDA, CDR2 SQIVND (reference sequence). The CDR3 is 15 residues long. V gave up 6 bases and J gave up 3 bases, with 17 bases separating them. The CDR3 is CASRGAATTEETQYF. Here the CDR3 DNA reads TGTGCCAGTAGGGGGGCGGCAACTACCGAAGAGACCCAGTACTTC. The whole variable domain, filled in from reference TRBV19 and TRBJ2-5, reads DGGITQSPKYLFRKEGQNVTLSCEQNLNHDAMYWYRQDPGQGLRLIYYSQIVNDFQKGDIAEGYSVSREKKESFPLTVTSAQKNPTAFYLCASRGAATTEETQYFGPGTRLLVL.

J is TRBJ1-5 and V is TRBV4-1; the D is unclear. V shed 1 base and J shed 4 bases, with 8 bases lying between them. The CDR3 is made up of 14 amino acids. Germline loops: CDR1 MGHRA, CDR2 YSYEKL. The CDR3 nucleotides read TGCGCCAGCAGCCAAGTCAGGCCGAATCAGCCCCAGCATTTT. The encoded protein is CASSQVRPNQPQHF.

This clonotype was recorded a few times. The chain has TRBV10-3 and TRBJ2-7; a weak D match, TRBD1 (6 bases). V gave up 10 bases and J gave up 7 bases, with 20 bases separating them. Germline V gives CDR1 ENHRY, CDR2 SYGVKD. The CDR3 length is 13 residues. The CDR3 coding sequence is TGTGCCAGTGGACAGTTTAGTGTGGGAGAGCAGTACGTC. It yields the protein CASGQFSVGEQYV.

This clonotype was seen more than once but under ten times. The CDR3: CASSLHRGGTDTQYF. The CDR3 nucleotides are TGTGCCAGCAGTTTACATAGGGGGGGCACAGATACGCAGTATTTT. The rearrangement links TRBV27 to TRBJ2-3, with D perhaps assigned TRBD1 or TRBD2 (6 bases each). V was shortened by 2 bases and J by 1 base, with 10 bases between the two germline ends. Germline loops: CDR1 MNHEY, CDR2 SMNVEV (reference sequence). The CDR3 covers 15 residues.

The chain has TRBV7-2 and TRBJ2-3; a weak D match, TRBD1 (5 bases). There are 15 residues in the CDR3. Germline values: CDR1 SGHTA, CDR2 FQGNSA. Deletions cut 4 bases from V and 3 bases from J, with 14 bases between. DNA for the CDR3: TGTGCCAGCAGCTCCTTCATCTCAGGGACAGATACGCAGTATTTT. Translating it yields CASSSFISGTDTQYF.

The V and J genes are TRBV5-1 and TRBJ2-5; D ambiguous. The CDR3 runs 13 residues. The V end lost 3 bases, the J end lost 4 bases, and 10 bases lay between the germline ends. CDR1 SGHRS and CDR2 YFSETQ come from the germline V gene. As DNA, the CDR3 is TGCGCCAGCAGCTCCTCGGTGAGAGAGACCCAGTACTTC. Protein: CASSSSVRETQYF. Variable domain in full (rest from reference TRBV5-1 and TRBJ2-5): KAGVTQTPRYLIKTRGQQVTLSCSPISGHRSVSWYQQTPGQGLQFLFEYFSETQRNKGNFPGRFSGRQFSNSRSEMNVSTLELGDSALYLCASSSSVRETQYFGPGTRLLVL.

This clonotype was seen more than once but under ten times. Compared with germline, one end of the junction differs, possibly owing to a read error. This rearrangement joins TRBV7-7 to TRBJ2-5; D is unresolved. Germline lookup yields CDR1 SSHAT and CDR2 FNYEAQ (reference sequence). This CDR3 contains 12 residues. This chain's CDR3 is CASSLNGETQYF. The CDR3, as DNA: TGTGCTAGCAGCTTAAACGGAGAGACCCAGTACTTC.

The chain employs TRBV12-3 or TRBV12-4 and TRBJ1-2; 9 bases line up with TRBD1. This CDR3 has 15 amino acids. V was pared by 5 bases and J by 7 bases, with 11 bases of the junction left unmatched. The DNA for the CDR3 is TGTGCCAGCAGTCGTCCCGGGACAGGGAAACCTGGCTACACCTTC. As protein: CASSRPGTGKPGYTF.

The chain carries TRBV15 and TRBJ2-1; possible D gene TRBD2, 6 bases. The V gene's germline CDR1 is LNHNV and CDR2 YYDKDF (reference sequence). Trimming stripped 1 base from V and 15 bases from J, with 13 bases between. The CDR3 length is 12 residues. The CDR3 nucleotides are TGTGCCACCAGCAGAGTAGGAGGGAATCGGTTCTTC. Amino acids: CATSRVGGNRFF.

The chain employs TRBV23-1 and TRBJ1-2; unclear D gene. TRBV23-1 is an ORF for which the function is uncertain. The V end was cut by 0 bases, the J end by 6 bases, with 8 bases between. This CDR3 is built from 13 residues. CDR3 residues: CASSQSVADGYTF. In nucleotides, the CDR3 is TGCGCCAGCAGTCAATCGGTGGCCGATGGCTACACCTTC.

This clonotype was detected a few times. The chain employs TRBV28 and TRBJ2-5, with D unresolved. Germline V gene sequence: CDR1 MDHEN, CDR2 SYDVKM. This CDR3 has 14 residues. V gave up 2 bases and J gave up 3 bases, with 10 bases separating them. The CDR3 DNA follows: TGTGCCAGCAGTTTAGAGGATAGGGAAGAGACCCAGTACTTC. Translation: CASSLEDREETQYF.

A few counts support this clonotype. The gene calls are TRBV10-3 and TRBJ1-5, with D tentatively TRBD1 (6 bases). Trimming stripped 6 bases from V and 1 base from J, with 13 bases between. The CDR3 runs to 15 residues. Germline CDR1 is ENHRY and CDR2 is SYGVKD. CDR3 protein: CAISLKGGSNQPQHF. The DNA of the CDR3 is TGTGCCATCAGCCTAAAAGGGGGGAGCAATCAGCCCCAGCATTTT.